This record concerns one TCR beta chain sequence. The specificity of this receptor is unknown. Base qualities are missing; no much larger clone stands one base away. This sample was included in a study of radiotherapy plus CTLA-4 blockade in lung cancer (dated by TCRdb to 2016 to 2018). A note on the overall study: Among enrolled patients, 15% to 20% had an objective response and about 30% reached disease control. The paper's findings and limits, for the study overall: Early dynamic changes in blood T cell clones, together with increased serum interferon-beta after radiation, were reported as the strongest predictors of response. TCR clones derived from tumors expanded in peripheral blood after treatment with radiotherapy and ipilimumab.

From its cysteine to its phenylalanine, the CDR3 spans 16 amino acids. Only CDR3 DNA is held: 48 bases, read in frame from base 1. V sheds 7 bases and J sheds 0 bases, leaving 19 bases between their ends. The germline V gene provides CDR1 WSHSY and CDR2 SAAADI. The library came from the immunoSEQ multiplex PCR assay. TCRdb's version of the immuneACCESS table is confined to in-frame rearrangements and falls short of the full clone set. An unresolved V gene accounts for under half of the shortfall where checked; the remainder is of unknown origin. The sample yields approximately 94,000 clones; around 83% were counted once. Over 20% of the sample is held by the ten biggest clonotypes. In this study, focal radiation therapy paired with CTLA-4 blockade (ipilimumab) was tested in patients who had chemo-refractory metastatic non-small-cell lung cancer.

The sequenced sample was peripheral blood, obtained from a patient treated with radiotherapy plus ipilimumab. This receptor was obtained from a human donor with non-small cell lung cancer that progressed on radiotherapy plus ipilimumab. The sequence links TRBV10-2 to TRBJ2-7; TRBD1 is perhaps the D gene, given 7 matching bases. The CDR3 in this case is CASNRGTVGSSYEQYF. In nucleotides, the sequence is TGCGCCAGCAACCGGGGGACAGTCGGGTCCTCCTACGAGCAGTACTTC.